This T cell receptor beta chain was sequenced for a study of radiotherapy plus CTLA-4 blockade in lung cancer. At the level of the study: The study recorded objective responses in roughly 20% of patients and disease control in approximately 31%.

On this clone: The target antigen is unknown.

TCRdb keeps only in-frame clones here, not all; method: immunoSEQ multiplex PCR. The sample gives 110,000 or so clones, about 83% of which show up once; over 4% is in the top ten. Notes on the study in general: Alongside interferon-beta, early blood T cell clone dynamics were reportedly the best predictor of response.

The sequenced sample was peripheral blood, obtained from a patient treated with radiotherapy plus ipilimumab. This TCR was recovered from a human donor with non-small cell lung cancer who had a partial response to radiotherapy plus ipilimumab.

DNA of the CDR3: TGTGCCAGCAGCCCCCCGGGGTGGGCCGGGGAGCTGTTTTTT. Its protein is CASSPPGWAGELFF. V usage is TRBV7-9 and J usage is TRBJ2-2; tentatively, D is TRBD2 (5 bases). In germline, CDR1 is SEHNR, CDR2 FQNEAQ (reference sequence). This CDR3 has 14 amino acids. Trimming pared 5 bases from V and 6 bases from J, leaving 13 bases between.